Shown below are 7 T cell receptor beta chains from a single sample sequenced in a study of blood T cell repertoires in COVID-19. The protocol was immunoSEQ multiplex PCR, while the TCRdb copy is restricted to in-frame clones and leaves out a portion. Here the sample spans 250,000 or so clones, roughly 90% being singletons. The sequencing sample was made of peripheral blood. Source of these receptors: a woman aged 55-69 years with acute or convalescent COVID-19.

The chain uses TRBV9 and TRBJ1-2, with D hard to call. The CDR3 has 15 residues. CDR1 is SGDLS, CDR2 YYNGEE, per germline. V dropped 4 bases and J dropped 5 bases, with 18 bases sitting between them. CDR3: CASSPSSTTSYGYTF. The CDR3 nucleotides read TGTGCCAGCAGCCCGAGCTCGACGACATCATATGGCTACACCTTC.

This chain uses TRBV7-2 with TRBJ1-5, with D uncertain. Trimming pared 0 bases from V and 1 base from J, leaving 7 bases between. This CDR3 has 15 residues. The germline V gene has CDR1 SGHTA and CDR2 FQGNSA. CDR3 sequence reads: CASSLARASNQPQHF. Here the CDR3 DNA reads TGTGCCAGCAGCTTAGCGCGGGCCAGCAATCAGCCCCAGCATTTT.

This clone has a single count. The rearrangement uses TRBV5-5 and TRBJ2-2; TRBD2 matches 13 bases. V shed 2 bases, J shed 5 bases, and the junction held 3 bases outside the gene matches. The CDR3 has 16 residues. Germline V gene sequence: CDR1 SGHKS, CDR2 YYEKEE (reference sequence). The DNA for the CDR3 is TGTGCCAGCAGCTTTCCGGGACTAGCGGGAACCGGGGAGCTGTTTTTT. Amino acid sequence: CASSFPGLAGTGELFF.

This clone has a single count. V and J are TRBV3-1 (or the pseudogene TRBV3-2) and TRBJ1-2, with 7 bases identical to TRBD1. V dropped 3 bases and J dropped 5; count of bases not matched to a gene: 9. The CDR3 runs to 15 residues. CDR1 is LGHDT, CDR2 YNNKEL, per germline (reference sequence). In DNA, the CDR3 is TGTGCCAGCAGCCACTTACTGGGACAGAAGTATGGCTACACCTTC. Translated: CASSHLLGQKYGYTF.

The CDR3 nucleotides read TGTGCCAGCAGCGACCGCAGGAACACCGGGGAGCTGTTTTTT. Its protein is CASSDRRNTGELFF. The rearrangement joins TRBV9 to TRBJ2-2; unclear D gene. Germline-derived CDR1 and CDR2 are SGDLS and YYNGEE. Deletions cut 3 bases from V and 1 base from J, with 7 bases between. The CDR3 totals 14 residues.

V gene TRBV5-1 combines with J gene TRBJ2-3; D unresolved. The CDR3 is 15 amino acids. CDR1 is SGHRS, CDR2 YFSETQ, per germline. Trimming pared 4 bases from V and 0 bases from J, leaving 12 bases between. The CDR3 sequence is CASSGNSLSTDTQYF. The CDR3 coding sequence is TGCGCCAGCAGCGGAAATAGCTTAAGCACAGATACGCAGTATTTT.

The gene calls are TRBV19 and TRBJ1-1; maybe TRBD1 (6 bases). Germline CDR1 and CDR2: LNHDA and SQIVND (reference sequence). The V end was cut by 5 bases, the J end by 5 bases, with 24 bases between. The CDR3 is 17 amino acids. CDR3 residues: CASSRPAQDRSRTEAFF. The CDR3 DNA sequence: TGTGCCAGTAGTCGCCCCGCTCAAGACAGGTCGCGTACTGAAGCTTTCTTT.